A selection of T cell receptor beta chains follows, all from one sample in a study of T cell responses to AZD1222 COVID-19 vaccine. Method: immunoSEQ multiplex PCR; TCRdb's copy keeps in-frame clones and lacks some. The sample consists of roughly 90,000 clones, 65% to 90% of them appearing once. The sample here was peripheral blood, taken on day 0 of AZD1222 vaccination. These receptors all come from an adult in good health. The CDR3 runs from the conserved cysteine through the conserved F or W. A D gene is named only where the DNA matches it firmly. Expanded clones get a size class; other rows say once, few or many, or leave the size out.

clone size	CDR3 length	V gene	J gene	D gene	CDR3 DNA	CDR3 protein
NA	16	TRBV7-2	TRBJ2-3	NA	TGTGCCAGCAGCTTAGTGTCGGGAAGCCGGACAGATACGCAGTATTTT	CASSLVSGSRTDTQYF
once	14	TRBV29-1	TRBJ1-5	NA	TGCAGCGTCTCGCCAGGGTCGGGCAATCAGCCCCAGCATTTT	CSVSPGSGNQPQHF
NA	13	TRBV14	TRBJ1-2	NA	TGTGCCAGCAGCCAAGCACGGCTCTATGGCTACACCTTC	CASSQARLYGYTF
NA	14	TRBV5-4	TRBJ1-1	NA	TGTGCCAGCAGCAATGGACAAAAGAACACTGAAGCTTTCTTT	CASSNGQKNTEAFF
NA	16	TRBV3-1/TRBV3-2	TRBJ2-3	NA	TGTGCCAGCAGCCCCACTAGAGCATCCCGCACAGATACGCAGTATTTT	CASSPTRASRTDTQYF
NA	15	TRBV19	TRBJ1-3	NA	TGTGCCAGTAGTATAGACGGGGCGAAAGGAAACACCATATATTTT	CASSIDGAKGNTIYF
once	18	TRBV6-6	TRBJ1-4	TRBD1	TGTGCCAGCAGTCCCCTGGGGACAGGGATAGCAAGGGGGGAAAAACTGTTTTTT	CASSPLGTGIARGEKLFF
NA	11	TRBV11-3	TRBJ2-5	NA	TGTGCCAGCAACGACCAAGAGACCCAGTACTTC	CASNDQETQYF
NA	16	TRBV6-5	TRBJ1-6	NA	TGTGCCAGCAGTTATACGGGGAACCGGCCCGAATCACCCCTCCACTTT	CASSYTGNRPESPLHF
once	14	TRBV6-5	TRBJ1-2	NA	TGTGCCAGCAGTAAACAGGGTTCGGACTATGGCTACACCTTC	CASSKQGSDYGYTF
NA	13	TRBV10-3	TRBJ1-2	NA	TGTGCCATCAGTGAGCAACTTAACTATGGCTACACCTTC	CAISEQLNYGYTF
few	17	TRBV2	TRBJ2-6	NA	TGTGCCAGCAGTGAAGCGGTTTTACGCTCTGGGGCCAACGTCCTGACTTTC	CASSEAVLRSGANVLTF
once	15	TRBV11-2	TRBJ1-4	NA	TGTGCCAGCAGCATAACCGGGATGGGGTTGGAAAAACTGTTTTTT	CASSITGMGLEKLFF
NA	15	TRBV19	TRBJ1-4	NA	TGTGCCAGTAGGGATCCTGGGGGGGCTAATGAAAAACTGTTTTTT	CASRDPGGANEKLFF
NA	14	TRBV5-6	TRBJ2-1	TRBD2	TGTGCCAGCAGCTTTCTAGCGGGGGGGCCTGAGCAGTTCTTC	CASSFLAGGPEQFF
NA	14	TRBV6-5	TRBJ1-1	NA	TGTGCCAGCAGTTCCGTCCTCGGAGGCACTGAAGCTTTCTTT	CASSSVLGGTEAFF
NA	14	TRBV6-6	TRBJ2-3	NA	TGTGCCAGCAGTTACTCAATAGCTTTAGATACGCAGTATTTT	CASSYSIALDTQYF
many	15	TRBV5-6	TRBJ2-5	NA	TGTGCCAGCAGCCCGGACGCGGGCCTACAAGAGACCCAGTACTTC	CASSPDAGLQETQYF
NA	13	TRBV24-1	TRBJ2-2	NA	TGTGCCACCAGTGATAAGAACACCGGGGAGCTGTTTTTT	CATSDKNTGELFF
NA	16	TRBV7-2	TRBJ2-5	NA	TGTGCCAGCAGCTTTTATCTTGAAAGCGGAAAAGAGACCCAGTACTTC	CASSFYLESGKETQYF
NA	15	TRBV5-1	TRBJ2-7	NA	TGCGCCAGCAGCTCGGGCACGACTAGAAATGACGAGCAGTACTTC	CASSSGTTRNDEQYF
NA	13	TRBV18	TRBJ1-1	NA	TGTGCCAGCTCACCACCAACTTTAGCAGAAGCTTTCTTT	CASSPPTLAEAFF
NA	13	TRBV10-3	TRBJ1-1	NA	TGTGCCATCGTTGACAGAGTGAACACTGAAGCTTTCTTT	CAIVDRVNTEAFF
few	16	TRBV5-1	TRBJ2-4	TRBD2	TGCGCCAGCAGCTTGTCCGGCGGGGGGAGTGTAAACATTCAGTACTTC	CASSLSGGGSVNIQYF
few	15	TRBV3-1/TRBV3-2	TRBJ1-1	NA	TGTGCCAGCAGCCAGGAGCCCGTCGGGAACACTGAAGCTTTCTTT	CASSQEPVGNTEAFF
NA	15	TRBV19	TRBJ2-5	NA	TGTGCCAGTAGTACCTCGTCCTCAGGCCGAGAGACCCAGTACTTC	CASSTSSSGRETQYF
NA	14	TRBV7-9	TRBJ2-1	TRBD2	TGTGCCAGCGGGACTAGCGGGAGTTGGAATGAGCAGTTCTTC	CASGTSGSWNEQFF
NA	18	TRBV27	TRBJ1-1	NA	TGTGCCAGCCCCACCGGCGGGGACCGTATGGACTTGAACACTGAAGCTTTCTTT	CASPTGGDRMDLNTEAFF
NA	14	TRBV27	TRBJ2-7	NA	TGTGCCAGCAGTTTGAGTAGGGGGTCCTACGAGCAGTACTTC	CASSLSRGSYEQYF
few	15	TRBV2	TRBJ1-5	NA	TGTGCCAGCAGTGAAGAGGCAGGGGCGAGTCAGCCCCAGCATTTT	CASSEEAGASQPQHF
NA	16	TRBV2	TRBJ1-4	TRBD1	TGTGCCAGCAGTGGTGGGGCGGGACAGGAAAATGAAAAACTGTTTTTT	CASSGGAGQENEKLFF
NA	14	TRBV3-1/TRBV3-2	TRBJ2-7	TRBD1	TGTGCCAGCAGCCGGGGGGACAGGGGCTACGAGCAGTACTTC	CASSRGDRGYEQYF
few	14	TRBV19	TRBJ1-1	TRBD1	TGTGCCAGTAGTATCCGGAACAGGGGCACTGAAGCTTTCTTT	CASSIRNRGTEAFF
once	13	TRBV7-2	TRBJ2-1	NA	TGTGCCACCACATACGGCTCCTACAATGAGCAGTTCTTC	CATTYGSYNEQFF
NA	14	TRBV7-9	TRBJ2-7	NA	TGTGCCAGCAGCCGGGGACCCCGCTCCTACGAGCAGTACTTC	CASSRGPRSYEQYF
few	14	TRBV19	TRBJ2-5	NA	TGTGCCAGTAGTACTGGCCCGATAGCTACGACCCAGTACTTC	CASSTGPIATTQYF
NA	15	TRBV4-1	TRBJ1-5	NA	TGCGCCAGCAGCCAAGACGAAGGGGTAAGGCAGCCCCAGCATTTT	CASSQDEGVRQPQHF
few	16	TRBV7-2	TRBJ1-6	NA	TGTGCCAGCAGCTTAAGCACCCTTGTCTATAATTCACCCCTCCACTTT	CASSLSTLVYNSPLHF
few	15	TRBV5-1	TRBJ1-6	TRBD1	TGCGCCAGCAGCGAACGGGACAGGAATAATTCACCCCTCCACTTT	CASSERDRNNSPLHF
once	13	TRBV5-1	TRBJ2-7	NA	TGCGCCAGCAGCTTGTCTGACGTGGACGAGCAGTACTTC	CASSLSDVDEQYF
once	14	TRBV27	TRBJ1-4	NA	TGTGCCAGCAGTTTTCGGGGAACGTTCGAAAAACTGTTTTTT	CASSFRGTFEKLFF
NA	15	TRBV11-3	TRBJ2-7	TRBD2	TGTGCCAGCAGCAACGACGGGGGGAACCCCAACGAGCAGTACTTC	CASSNDGGNPNEQYF
NA	16	TRBV4-2	TRBJ2-1	TRBD2	TGTGCCAGCAGCCAAGAAGCGGGGGTCGTGGGGAATGAGCAGTTCTTC	CASSQEAGVVGNEQFF
NA	14	TRBV7-2	TRBJ2-5	NA	TGTGCCAGCAGCTTAAGTGGGAGTAGAGAGACCCAGTACTTC	CASSLSGSRETQYF
NA	21	TRBV19	TRBJ1-6	TRBD1	TGTGCCAGTAGTATAGATCTATTGGCGCCGGGACAGGGGTCCTATAATTCACCCCTCCACTTT	CASSIDLLAPGQGSYNSPLHF
once	13	TRBV7-8	TRBJ2-7	NA	TGTGCCAGCAGCTTATCCGGTGCCTACGAGCAGTACTTC	CASSLSGAYEQYF
NA	13	TRBV7-2	TRBJ1-3	NA	TGTGCCTCCCTCGAAGGTCCTGGAAACACCATATTTTTT	CASLEGPGNTIFF
NA	14	TRBV7-8	TRBJ2-2	NA	TGTGCCAGCAGCTTAGGAAGGGACACCGGGGAGCTGTTTTTT	CASSLGRDTGELFF
NA	14	TRBV29-1	TRBJ1-3	NA	TGCAGCGCTAGGGGACACTCCTCTGGAAACACCATATATTTT	CSARGHSSGNTIYF
NA	15	TRBV5-5	TRBJ2-3	NA	TGTGCCAGCAGCTTGAGGGCGAAGGGAGCAGATACGCAGTATTTT	CASSLRAKGADTQYF